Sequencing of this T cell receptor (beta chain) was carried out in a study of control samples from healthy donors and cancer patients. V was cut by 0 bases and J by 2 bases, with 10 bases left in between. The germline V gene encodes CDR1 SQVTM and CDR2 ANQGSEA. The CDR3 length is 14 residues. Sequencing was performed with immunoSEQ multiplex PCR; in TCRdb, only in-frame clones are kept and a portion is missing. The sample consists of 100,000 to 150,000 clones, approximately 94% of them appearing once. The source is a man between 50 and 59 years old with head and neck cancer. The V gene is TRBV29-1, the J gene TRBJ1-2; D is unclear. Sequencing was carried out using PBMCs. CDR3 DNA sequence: TGCAGCGTTGAAGATTGGGCTGGGAACTATGGCTACACCTTC. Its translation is CSVEDWAGNYGYTF.